Included here is one T cell receptor beta chain sequence, with context. This clonotype turned up a few times. The antigen it recognizes is unknown. No base quality values were provided; no much bigger clone lies one nucleotide off. These data come from a study of T cells in Graves' hyperthyroidism and ophthalmopathy (dated by TCRdb to the late 2010s). With regard to the full study: Peripheral blood samples were taken at the time of initial diagnosis, prior to any treatment. To identify distinguishing TCR V-J signatures, a discovery cohort of around 100 patients was used, comprising 40 to 45 with Graves' ophthalmopathy and some 57 with stable Graves' hyperthyroidism. Whether ophthalmopathy could be predicted prospectively was tested in an independent validation cohort made up of 18 to 20 hyperthyroidism patients plus 17 patients who later progressed to ophthalmopathy. The 90 to 100 discovery patients were randomly divided into training and test sets at a 7:3 ratio. Thyroid tissue and blood T-cell repertoires from several Graves' hyperthyroidism patients were also compared in the study. Following sampling, methimazole starting at 30 mg daily was given to hyperthyroidism patients, and high-dose intravenous methylprednisolone was given to ophthalmopathy patients. TCR Vbeta CDR3 sequencing of roughly 140 peripheral blood samples (around 45 ophthalmopathy, 75 to 85 hyperthyroidism and some 17 progressor patients) is reported in the paper.

Ophthalmopathy patients had moderately to severely active disease, Clinical Activity Score of at least 3, NOSPECS grade of at least 4, and duration under 3 months. Patients with uncontrolled infections, other autoimmune diseases, pregnancy or lactation were excluded. Clinical symptoms, serum thyroxine and TRAb, thyroid ultrasound, and orbital computed tomography formed the basis for the diagnoses. PBMCs were isolated from 8 to 10 ml of fresh peripheral blood by Ficoll-Paque density gradient centrifugation. Total RNA was extracted using Trizol reagent, and RNA quality was assessed on an Agilent 2100 Bioanalyzer. The TCR beta CDR3 regions were amplified from RNA transcripts. The first round of RT-PCR for the TCR CDR3 was performed with the HTBI primer set and the Qiagen OneStep RT-PCR kit. A second multiplex PCR round built the libraries, followed by size selection and purification. The libraries were sequenced on an Illumina HiSeq2000 using paired-end 100 bp reads. The authors' analysis ran thus. SOAPnuke was used to process the raw data, with reads discarded if the reads contained adapters or uncalled bases, had a mean Phred below 15, or lacked an exact constant-primer or identifier match. COPE v1.2.5 was used to merge high-quality paired reads, and clonotypes were defined as unique nucleotide sequences. Clonotypes were aligned to IMGT TRBV, TRBD and TRBJ reference segments using MiTCR v1.1. Only V-J combinations with frequency above 0.0001, covering 99% to 99.2% of repertoires, were analysed. A TCS score was defined as the ratio between F50 (clonal expansion) and ExV (chaos), using BLOSUM62-based TCRdist between CDR3 peptides within each V-J. Welch's t-statistics and random forest reduced approximately 520 V-J features to about 13, which were used in a naive Bayes classifier (R e1071). TCRdb handled the public reads itself, with Q25 trimming in fastp and clone calling in MiXCR, and kept productive beta chains. Each entry merges the rows of one CDR3 protein and shows their most common DNA and genes. These V and J calls rely on TCRdb rather than the paper's analysis. The sample yields about 300,000 distinct CDR3 sequences; roughly 19% were counted once. Just under 40% of the sample is in the top ten clones.

Cut back by 5 bases and 1 base, the V and J ends lie 13 bases apart. From the cysteine through the phenylalanine, the CDR3 covers 15 amino acids. CDR3 DNA is the only sequence kept; it has 45 bases, read in frame from the first base. The germline V gene (reference sequence) supplies CDR1 LGHDT and CDR2 YNNKEL. Study-wide findings and limitations: A model built on a 13 V-J signature distinguished ophthalmopathy from stable hyperthyroidism, reaching over 85% sensitivity and around 81% specificity in cross-validation and 80%/75% in testing. During validation, the model predicted progression to ophthalmopathy a median of around 7 months ahead of onset, with 70.59% sensitivity and 72.22% specificity. Most expanded thyroid clonotypes (frequency above 0.001) were also detected in blood, a finding suggesting that blood repertoires may reflect thyroid immune responses. Sample size was not statistically predetermined, and investigators were not blinded to group allocation.

The sample comprised blood. This sequence originates from a man aged 45 to 65 with Graves' ophthalmopathy. In this chain, TRBV3-1 is recombined with TRBJ2-3; a weak D assignment points to TRBD2 (6 bases agree). The DNA reads as follows: TGTGCCAGCAGCGGCCCCCAGCGGGGCACAGATACGCAGTATTTT. Protein translation: CASSGPQRGTDTQYF.